This T cell receptor (beta chain) stems from a study of Ad26.COV2.S vaccination and SARS-CoV-2 variants. Study-level information: Donor got 5x10^10 or 1x10^11 viral particles of Ad26.COV2.S.

Sequenced by immunoSEQ multiplex PCR; TCRdb stores in-frame clones only, minus some. Here the sample spans some 290,000 clones, around four fifths being singletons. The treatment was: roughly 19 received Ad26.COV2.S at low or high dose, single or two shots; 5 received placebo; per-sample allocation not given. The samples date from day 63 after the first vaccine or placebo injection. With 2 bases removed from V and 5 bases from J, the gap between germline ends came to 12 bases. The CDR3 sequence is 14 residues long. Per germline, CDR1 LGHDT and CDR2 YNNKEL (reference sequence). This TCR derives from a person between 18 and 60 years old who received the Ad26.COV2.S COVID-19 vaccine or a placebo. Sequenced here: peripheral blood, sampled in a trial of Ad26.COV2.S vaccine versus placebo. This rearrangement joins TRBV3-1 (or the pseudogene TRBV3-2) to TRBJ2-5; D might be TRBD1 (5 bases). This CDR3 reads CASSQFSRDETQYF. CDR3 DNA sequence: TGTGCCAGCAGCCAATTTTCCAGGGATGAGACCCAGTACTTC.